This T cell receptor (beta chain) came from a study of human T cells and chemical hapten exposure. Study summary: Alopecia areata, totalis or universalis was found in mostly female patients.

Specified time point: patch test 1, 2 weeks after DPC sensitization. The treatment denotes: therapeutic diphenylcyclopropenone sensitization with weekly scalp DPC. This CDR3 region has 17 residues. Per germline, CDR1 MNHEY and CDR2 SVGEGT. With 2 bases clipped from V and 3 bases from J, the junction kept 5 bases outside the gene matches. TCRdb recomputed calls from the RACE reads with MiXCR, one row per CDR3 protein. The table records fewer than 400,000 distinct CDR3 sequences, about 7% of them present only once. The TCR originated in a woman between 18 and 30 years old with alopecia areata. Some clones in this sample may be carry-over from other donors' samples. The chain employs TRBV6-2 or TRBV6-3 and TRBJ2-1; 12 bases are a match to TRBD2. The sequencing used whole blood, collected in connection with sensitization to the hapten diphenylcyclopropenone (DPC). CDR3 DNA: TGTGCCAGCAGTTACAGAACTAGCGGGGGGTTCTACAATGAGCAGTTCTTC. Translated, it gives CASSYRTSGGFYNEQFF.